The clone carrying this T cell receptor (beta chain) was recorded many times. Investigators prepared the TCR beta libraries by applying iRepertoire HTBI primers and Arm-PCR of CDR3 regions. TCRdb re-called the multiplex PCR reads with MiXCR, one entry per CDR3 protein. The sample holds around 500,000 distinct CDR3 sequences, more than 10% seen once. The data were obtained in a study of regulatory T cells in long-lasting Graves disease. Germline V gene data show CDR1 as MDHEN and CDR2 as SYDVKM. V shed 5 bases and J shed 1 base, with 11 bases lying between them. The length of the CDR3 is 14 residues. The sample's time point: newly diagnosed GD, antithyroid drugs for less than 3 months. The TCR library used RNA extracted from PBMCs. These sequences were also reported in another study, on T cells in Graves' hyperthyroidism and ophthalmopathy.

The sequencing here drew on peripheral blood mononuclear cells (PBMCs), taken at new diagnosis, from a patient treated with antithyroid drugs. This clonotype originated in a woman in her twenties or thirties with Graves disease. V is TRBV28 and J is TRBJ2-5; possible D gene TRBD1, 6 bases. The CDR3 loop reads CASSTDSLQETQYF. CDR3 DNA: TGTGCCAGCAGTACGGACAGCCTCCAAGAGACCCAGTACTTC.